This note documents a single T cell receptor (beta chain) sequence. V gave up 0 bases and J gave up 0 bases, with 10 bases separating them. CDR1 is SGHRS and CDR2 is YFSETQ in the germline V gene. The length of the CDR3 is 16 residues. These data come from a study of shared T cell receptors in the human thymus. The method was immunoSEQ multiplex PCR; TCRdb's version includes in-frame clones alone and lacks a portion of them. The sample shows more than 550,000 clones, about 89% of them seen only once. The same data also went into a second study, on human thymus T cells. Per that paper: The study used thymus tissue resected during corrective heart surgery. Gene usage for V and J segments appeared biased in thymic and blood repertoires.

The specimen was thymocytes. The sequence was collected from a boy under two years old with a congenital heart defect. This sequence joins TRBV5-1 and TRBJ2-1; possibly TRBD2 for D (6 bases). The CDR3 region is CASSLGGRSSYNEQFF. DNA of the CDR3: TGCGCCAGCAGCTTGGGGGGGAGGAGCTCCTACAATGAGCAGTTCTTC.